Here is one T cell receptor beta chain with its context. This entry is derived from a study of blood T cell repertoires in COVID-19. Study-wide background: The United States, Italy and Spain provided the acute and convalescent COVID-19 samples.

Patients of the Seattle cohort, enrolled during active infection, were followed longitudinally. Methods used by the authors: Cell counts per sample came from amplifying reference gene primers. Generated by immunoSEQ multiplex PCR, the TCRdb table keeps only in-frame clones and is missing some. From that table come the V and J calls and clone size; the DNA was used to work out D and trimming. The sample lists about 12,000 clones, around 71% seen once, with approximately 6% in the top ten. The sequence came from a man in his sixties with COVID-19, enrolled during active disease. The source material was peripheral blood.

CDR3 nucleotide sequence: TGTGCCAGTAGTATAGTAAGGGGGAGTGGGACCCAGTACTTC. Its translation: CASSIVRGSGTQYF. This chain connects TRBV19 to TRBJ2-5, with a weak D call TRBD1 (6 bases). The CDR3 extends over 14 amino acids. From germline, CDR1 is LNHDA and CDR2 SQIVND (reference sequence). The ends were cut back, 1 base at V and 7 bases at J, with 13 bases in the middle.